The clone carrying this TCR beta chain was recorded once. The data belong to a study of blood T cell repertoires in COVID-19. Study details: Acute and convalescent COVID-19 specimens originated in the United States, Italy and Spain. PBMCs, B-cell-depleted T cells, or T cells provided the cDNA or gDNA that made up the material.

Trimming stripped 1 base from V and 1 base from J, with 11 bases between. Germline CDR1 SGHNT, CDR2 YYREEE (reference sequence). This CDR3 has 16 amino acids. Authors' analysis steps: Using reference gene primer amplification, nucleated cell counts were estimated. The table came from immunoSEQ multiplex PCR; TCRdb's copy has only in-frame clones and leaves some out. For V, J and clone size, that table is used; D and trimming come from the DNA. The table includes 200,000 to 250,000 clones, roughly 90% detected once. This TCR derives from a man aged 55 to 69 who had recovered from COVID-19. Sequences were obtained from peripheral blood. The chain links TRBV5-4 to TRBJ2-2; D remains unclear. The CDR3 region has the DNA TGTGCCAGCAGCTTGTTAGGCGCAGGGAACACCGGGGAGCTGTTTTTT. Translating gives CASSLLGAGNTGELFF.